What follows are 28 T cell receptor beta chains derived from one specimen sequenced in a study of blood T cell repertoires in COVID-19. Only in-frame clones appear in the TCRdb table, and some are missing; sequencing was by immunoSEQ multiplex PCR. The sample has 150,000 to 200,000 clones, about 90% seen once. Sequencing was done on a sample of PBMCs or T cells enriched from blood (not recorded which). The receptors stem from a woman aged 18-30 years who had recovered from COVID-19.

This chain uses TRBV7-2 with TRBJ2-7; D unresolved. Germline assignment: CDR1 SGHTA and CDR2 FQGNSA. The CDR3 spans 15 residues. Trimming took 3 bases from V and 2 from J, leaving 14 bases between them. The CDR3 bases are TGTGCCAGCAGCTTTAATGGTCAGGCCACCTACGAGCAGTACTTC. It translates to CASSFNGQATYEQYF. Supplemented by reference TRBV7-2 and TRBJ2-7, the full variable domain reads GAGVSQSPSNKVTEKGKDVELRCDPISGHTALYWYRQSLGQGLEFLIYFQGNSAPDKSGLPSDRFSAERTGGSVSTLTIQRTQQEDSAVYLCASSFNGQATYEQYFGPGTRLTVT.

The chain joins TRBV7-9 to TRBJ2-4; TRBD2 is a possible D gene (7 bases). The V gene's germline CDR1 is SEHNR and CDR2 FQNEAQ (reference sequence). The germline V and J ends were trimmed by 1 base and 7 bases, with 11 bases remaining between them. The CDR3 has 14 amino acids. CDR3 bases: TGTGCCAGCAGCTTAGAGGGGAGGGGGAACATTCAGTACTTC. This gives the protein CASSLEGRGNIQYF.

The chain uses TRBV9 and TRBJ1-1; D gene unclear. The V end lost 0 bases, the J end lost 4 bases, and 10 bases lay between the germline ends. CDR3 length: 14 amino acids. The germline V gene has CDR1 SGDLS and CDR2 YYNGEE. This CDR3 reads CASSVATRGTEAFF. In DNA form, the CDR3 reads TGTGCCAGCAGCGTAGCTACGCGGGGCACTGAAGCTTTCTTT.

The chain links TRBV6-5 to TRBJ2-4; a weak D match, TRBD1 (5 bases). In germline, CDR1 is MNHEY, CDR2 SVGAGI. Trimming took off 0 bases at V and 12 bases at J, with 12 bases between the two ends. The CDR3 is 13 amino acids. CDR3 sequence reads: CASSYSPRDYQYF. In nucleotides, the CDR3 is TGTGCCAGCAGTTACTCACCCAGGGATTATCAGTACTTC.

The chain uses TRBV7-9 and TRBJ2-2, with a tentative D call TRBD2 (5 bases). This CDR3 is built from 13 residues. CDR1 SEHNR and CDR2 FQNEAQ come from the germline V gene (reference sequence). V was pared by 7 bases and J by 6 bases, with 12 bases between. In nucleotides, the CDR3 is TGTGCCAGCATATCGTCGGGGTCCGGGGAGCTGTTTTTT. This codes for CASISSGSGELFF.

As DNA, the CDR3 is TGTGCCAGCAGCCGCGAGACCGGGGAATCCTACGAGCAGTACTTC. It encodes CASSRETGESYEQYF. The V and J genes are TRBV3-1 (or the pseudogene TRBV3-2) and TRBJ2-7; maybe TRBD2 (5 bases). From germline, CDR1 is LGHDT and CDR2 YNNKEL (reference sequence). This CDR3 comprises 15 residues. V dropped 4 bases and J dropped 1 base, with 14 bases sitting between them.

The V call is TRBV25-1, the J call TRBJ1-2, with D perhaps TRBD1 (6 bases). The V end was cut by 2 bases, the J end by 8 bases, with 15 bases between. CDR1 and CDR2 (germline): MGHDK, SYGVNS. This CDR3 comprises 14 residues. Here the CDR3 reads CASSEAQQGGGYTF. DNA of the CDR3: TGTGCCAGCAGTGAAGCCCAACAGGGAGGGGGCTACACCTTC.

The CDR3 nucleotides read TGTGCCAGCAGCCAAGGGTCCGAGGTCAGTTCACCCCTCCACTTT. Translation: CASSQGSEVSSPLHF. The V gene is TRBV3-1 (or the pseudogene TRBV3-2), the J gene TRBJ1-6, with D unclear. The CDR3 runs 15 residues. Germline V CDR1 and CDR2: LGHDT, YNNKEL (reference sequence). V was clipped by 1 base and J by 9 bases, with 13 bases between them.

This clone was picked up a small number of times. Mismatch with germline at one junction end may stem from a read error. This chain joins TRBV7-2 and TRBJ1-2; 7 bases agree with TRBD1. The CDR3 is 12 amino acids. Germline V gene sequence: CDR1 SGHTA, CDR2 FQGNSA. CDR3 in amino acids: CASTNTARGTAF. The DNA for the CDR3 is TGTGCCAGCACCAACACAGCCAGGGGGACCGCCTTC.

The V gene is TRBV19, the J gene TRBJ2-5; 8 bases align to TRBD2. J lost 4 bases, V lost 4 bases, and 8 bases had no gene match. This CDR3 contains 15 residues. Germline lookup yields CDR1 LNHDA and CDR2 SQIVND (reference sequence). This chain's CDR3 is CASSSFTSGGETQYF. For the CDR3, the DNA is TGTGCCAGTAGTAGTTTTACAAGCGGGGGAGAGACCCAGTACTTC.

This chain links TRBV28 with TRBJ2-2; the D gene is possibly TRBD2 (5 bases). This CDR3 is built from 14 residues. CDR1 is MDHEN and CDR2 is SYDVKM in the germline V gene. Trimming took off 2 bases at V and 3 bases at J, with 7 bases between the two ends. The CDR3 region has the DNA TGTGCCAGCAGTTTACAAGCGGACACCGGGGAGCTGTTTTTT. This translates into CASSLQADTGELFF.

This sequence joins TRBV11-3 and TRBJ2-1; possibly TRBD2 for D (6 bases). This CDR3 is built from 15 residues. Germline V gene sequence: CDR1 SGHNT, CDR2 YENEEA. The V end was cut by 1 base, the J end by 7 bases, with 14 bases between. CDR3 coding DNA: TGTGCCAGCAGCTTAGGAACGACTAGTCTTAATGAGCAGTTCTTC. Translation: CASSLGTTSLNEQFF.

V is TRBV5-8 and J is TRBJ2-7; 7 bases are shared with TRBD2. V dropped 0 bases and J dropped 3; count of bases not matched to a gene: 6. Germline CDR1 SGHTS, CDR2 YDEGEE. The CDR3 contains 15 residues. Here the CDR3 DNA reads TGTGCCAGCAGCTTGGCGAGCGGGACTTTCTACGAGCAGTACTTC. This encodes CASSLASGTFYEQYF.

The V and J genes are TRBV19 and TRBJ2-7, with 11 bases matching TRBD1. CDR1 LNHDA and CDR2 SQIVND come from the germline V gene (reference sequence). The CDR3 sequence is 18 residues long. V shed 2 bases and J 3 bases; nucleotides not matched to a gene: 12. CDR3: CASSISHREGTGGYEQYF. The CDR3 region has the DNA TGTGCCAGTAGTATATCGCACCGGGAGGGGACAGGGGGCTACGAGCAGTACTTC.

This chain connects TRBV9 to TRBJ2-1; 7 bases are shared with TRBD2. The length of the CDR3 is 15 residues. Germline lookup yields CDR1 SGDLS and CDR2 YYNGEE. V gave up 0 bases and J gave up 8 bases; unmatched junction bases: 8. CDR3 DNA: TGTGCCAGCAGCGTAGAAGCGGGAATGCTGGATGAGCAGTTCTTC. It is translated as CASSVEAGMLDEQFF.

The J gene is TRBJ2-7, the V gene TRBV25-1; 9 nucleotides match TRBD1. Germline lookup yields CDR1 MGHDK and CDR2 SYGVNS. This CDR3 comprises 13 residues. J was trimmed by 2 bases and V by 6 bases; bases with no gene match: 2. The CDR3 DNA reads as TGTGCCAGCAGGGGACAGGGAGCCTACGAGCAGTACTTC. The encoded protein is CASRGQGAYEQYF.

The CDR3 nucleotides are TGTGCTAGTGGTTTGCCTACCCCCGACAGACCGGATGGGGACACTGAAGCTTTCTTT. Protein product: CASGLPTPDRPDGDTEAFF. V gene TRBV12-5 combines with J gene TRBJ1-1; possibly TRBD1 for D (5 bases). The CDR3 length is 19 residues. Trimming shortened V by 2 bases and J by 3 bases, and 25 bases separated the two germline ends. Germline loops: CDR1 LGHNT, CDR2 FRNRAP.

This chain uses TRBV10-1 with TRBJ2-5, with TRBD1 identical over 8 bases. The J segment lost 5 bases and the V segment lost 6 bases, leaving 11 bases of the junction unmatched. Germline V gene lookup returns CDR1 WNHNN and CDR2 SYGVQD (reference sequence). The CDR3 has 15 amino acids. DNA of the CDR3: TGCGCCAGCAGCCCTCCAGGGGGCGGGATGGAGACCCAGTACTTC. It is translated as CASSPPGGGMETQYF.

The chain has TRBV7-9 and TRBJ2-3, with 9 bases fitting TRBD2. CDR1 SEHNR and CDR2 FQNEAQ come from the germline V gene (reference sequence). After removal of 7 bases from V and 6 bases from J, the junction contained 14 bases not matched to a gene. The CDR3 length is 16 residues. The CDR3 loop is CASTSELAGNWDTQYF. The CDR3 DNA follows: TGTGCCAGCACCTCTGAGCTAGCGGGGAATTGGGATACGCAGTATTTT.

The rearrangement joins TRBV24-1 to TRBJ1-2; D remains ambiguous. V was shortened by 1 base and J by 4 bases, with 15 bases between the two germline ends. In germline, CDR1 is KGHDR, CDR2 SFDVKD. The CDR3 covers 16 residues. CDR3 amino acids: CATSDFNGRVSYGYTF. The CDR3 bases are TGTGCCACCAGTGATTTCAATGGGAGGGTTTCCTATGGCTACACCTTC.

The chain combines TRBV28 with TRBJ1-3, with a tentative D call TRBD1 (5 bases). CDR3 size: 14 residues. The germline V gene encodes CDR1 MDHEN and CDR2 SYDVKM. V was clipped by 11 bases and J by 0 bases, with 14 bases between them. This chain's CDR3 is CASRQPSSGNTIYF. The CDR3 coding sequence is TGTGCCTCAAGACAGCCAAGCTCTGGAAACACCATATATTTT.

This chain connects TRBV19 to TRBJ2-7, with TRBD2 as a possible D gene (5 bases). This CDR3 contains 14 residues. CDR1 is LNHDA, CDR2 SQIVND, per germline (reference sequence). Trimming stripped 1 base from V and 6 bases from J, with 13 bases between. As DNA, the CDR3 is TGTGCCAGTAGTATAGGGGGAGATCCGAGCGAGCAGTACTTC. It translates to CASSIGGDPSEQYF.

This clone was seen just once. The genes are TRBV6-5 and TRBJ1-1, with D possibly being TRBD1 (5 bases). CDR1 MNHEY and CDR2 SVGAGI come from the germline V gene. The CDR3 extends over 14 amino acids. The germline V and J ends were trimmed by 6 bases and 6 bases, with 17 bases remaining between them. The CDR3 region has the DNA TGTGCCAGCAGCTTCGGGACTGGTGGGTCTGAAGCTTTCTTT. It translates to CASSFGTGGSEAFF.

The chain's CDR3 is CASSSGVYYGYTF. CDR3 sequence (DNA): TGTGCCAGCAGCTCAGGGGTATACTATGGCTACACCTTC. The chain recombines TRBV7-2 with TRBJ1-2; perhaps TRBD1 as D (6 bases). V was shortened by 4 bases and J by 3 bases, with 9 bases between the two germline ends. The length of the CDR3 is 13 residues. The germline V gene has CDR1 SGHTA and CDR2 FQGNSA.

Here the CDR3 DNA reads TGTGCCAGCAGCCTACAGGGGAATCAGCCCCAGCATTTT. As protein: CASSLQGNQPQHF. This chain uses TRBV12-3 or TRBV12-4 with TRBJ1-5; 7 nucleotides align to TRBD1. V was clipped by 6 bases and J by 4 bases; unmatched bases: 3. The CDR3 consists of 13 residues.

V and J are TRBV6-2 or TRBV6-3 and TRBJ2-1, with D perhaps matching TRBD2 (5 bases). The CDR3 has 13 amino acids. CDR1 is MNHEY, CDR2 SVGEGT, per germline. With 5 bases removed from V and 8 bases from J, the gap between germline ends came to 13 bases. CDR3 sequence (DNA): TGTGCCAGCAGTGGAGGACCGAGCTATGAGCAGTTCTTC. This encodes CASSGGPSYEQFF.

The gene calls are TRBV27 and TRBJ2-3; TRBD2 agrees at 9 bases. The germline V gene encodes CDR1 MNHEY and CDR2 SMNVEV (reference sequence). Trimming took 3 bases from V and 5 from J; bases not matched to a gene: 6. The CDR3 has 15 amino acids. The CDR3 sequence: CASSFGAGGRDTQYF. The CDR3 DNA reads TGTGCCAGCAGTTTTGGAGCGGGGGGCCGAGATACGCAGTATTTT.

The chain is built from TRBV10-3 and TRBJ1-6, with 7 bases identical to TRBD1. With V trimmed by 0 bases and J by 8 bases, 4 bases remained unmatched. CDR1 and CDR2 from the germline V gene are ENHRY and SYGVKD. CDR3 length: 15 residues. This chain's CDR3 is CAISESGQVDSPLHF. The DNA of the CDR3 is TGTGCCATCAGTGAGTCCGGACAGGTGGATTCACCCCTCCACTTT.